The 23 T cell receptor beta chains below all came from one sample that was sequenced in a study of OX40 agonist ivuxolimab in advanced cancers. Generated by immunoSEQ multiplex PCR, the TCRdb table keeps only in-frame clones and is missing some. The sample holds 45,000 to 55,000 clones, around nine tenths seen once. The source material was CD4+ or CD8+ T cells sorted from blood, sampled in a trial of the OX40 agonist ivuxolimab. The receptors here all came from an adult with an advanced solid tumor such as melanoma, head and neck, liver or kidney cancer.

This chain joins TRBV28 and TRBJ2-7, with 9 bases matching TRBD1. Looked up from germline, CDR1 is MDHEN and CDR2 is SYDVKM. The CDR3 sequence is 14 residues long. Trimming took 7 bases from V and 4 from J; bases not matched to a gene: 8. The chain's CDR3 is CASIGGTGRYEQYF. CDR3 nucleotide sequence: TGTGCCAGCATCGGGGGGACAGGGAGGTACGAGCAGTACTTC.

The gene calls are TRBV11-3 and TRBJ2-2; TRBD1 matches at 10 bases. Per germline, CDR1 SGHNT and CDR2 YENEEA. V was pared by 5 bases and J by 4 bases, with 4 bases of the junction left unmatched. This CDR3 is built from 15 residues. CDR3 in amino acids: CASSAGTGATGELFF. The CDR3 DNA sequence: TGTGCCAGCAGCGCCGGGACAGGGGCCACCGGGGAGCTGTTTTTT.

The chain is built from TRBV11-1 and TRBJ1-1; weak D call: TRBD1 (6 bases). V lost 2 bases and J lost 5, with 18 bases in between. The CDR3 consists of 16 residues. Germline V gene lookup returns CDR1 SGHAT and CDR2 FQDESV (reference sequence). This chain's CDR3 is CASSLRSLGARTEAFF. The DNA for the CDR3 is TGTGCCAGCAGCTTAAGGTCATTGGGGGCTAGGACTGAAGCTTTCTTT. The full variable domain, completed using reference TRBV11-1 and TRBJ1-1, is EAEVAQSPRYKITEKSQAVAFWCDPISGHATLYWYRQILGQGPELLVQFQDESVVDDSQLPKDRFSAERLKGVDSTLKIQPAELGDSAMYLCASSLRSLGARTEAFFGQGTRLTVV.

The chain combines TRBV5-1 with TRBJ2-2; tentatively, D is TRBD2 (6 bases). This CDR3 comprises 15 residues. The germline V gene has CDR1 SGHRS and CDR2 YFSETQ. V lost 4 bases, J lost 6 bases, and 16 bases lay in between. CDR3: CASSVSGLIPGELFF. The CDR3 DNA sequence: TGCGCCAGCAGCGTCAGCGGGTTGATTCCCGGGGAGCTGTTTTTT.

This chain joins TRBV5-1 and TRBJ2-7; TRBD2 aligns across 11 bases. Trimming took 0 bases from V and 3 from J; bases not matched to a gene: 5. This CDR3 spans 16 amino acids. Looked up from germline, CDR1 is SGHRS and CDR2 is YFSETQ. CDR3 loop: CASSLGGTSGLYEQYF. The CDR3 DNA follows: TGCGCCAGCAGCTTGGGAGGGACTAGCGGACTCTACGAGCAGTACTTC.

The chain employs TRBV19 and TRBJ1-2; perhaps TRBD1 as D (5 bases). This CDR3 is 18 amino acids long. V was shortened by 1 base and J by 4 bases, with 22 bases between the two germline ends. Per the germline V gene, CDR1 is LNHDA and CDR2 is SQIVND (reference sequence). CDR3 protein: CASSIAVLGHSGGYGYTF. The CDR3 DNA reads TGTGCCAGTAGTATAGCTGTCCTTGGACACTCCGGGGGCTATGGCTACACCTTC.

J is TRBJ2-2 and V is TRBV19; D remains unclear. Deletions cut 7 bases from V and 4 bases from J, with 13 bases between. The length of the CDR3 is 14 residues. In germline, CDR1 is LNHDA, CDR2 SQIVND (reference sequence). This chain's CDR3 is CASTKAWSTGELFF. DNA for the CDR3: TGTGCCAGTACCAAAGCGTGGTCCACCGGGGAGCTGTTTTTT.

This clone came up once. V usage is TRBV6-5 and J usage is TRBJ2-7, with 8 bases that match TRBD1. This CDR3 is 13 amino acids long. Looked up from germline, CDR1 is MNHEY and CDR2 is SVGAGI. The V segment lost 6 bases and the J segment 6 bases; nucleotides outside the gene matches: 7. The CDR3 region is CASSQLRGLEQYF. In DNA, the CDR3 is TGTGCCAGCAGCCAACTCAGGGGGCTCGAGCAGTACTTC.

The rearrangement joins TRBV11-2 to TRBJ1-1; D gene unclear. Trimming took off 0 bases at V and 7 bases at J, with 6 bases between the two ends. Germline V gene lookup returns CDR1 SGHAT and CDR2 FQNNGV. CDR3 length: 12 residues. DNA for the CDR3: TGTGCCAGCAGCTTAGATGGTGGTGAAGCTTTCTTT. It encodes CASSLDGGEAFF.

The rearrangement links TRBV15 to TRBJ2-7, with TRBD1 identical over 8 bases. V gave up 1 base and J gave up 7 bases; unmatched junction bases: 3. CDR3 length: 13 residues. From germline, CDR1 is LNHNV and CDR2 YYDKDF (reference sequence). The CDR3 sequence: CATSRATGEEQYF. The CDR3 DNA reads TGTGCCACCAGCAGAGCGACAGGGGAAGAGCAGTACTTC.

This chain links TRBV19 with TRBJ1-1, with D uncertain. V shed 3 bases and J shed 1 base, with 15 bases lying between them. CDR3 length equals 16 residues. Germline CDR1 reads LNHDA; CDR2 reads SQIVND (reference sequence). In DNA form, the CDR3 reads TGTGCCAGTAGTATTCTGCTTGGACCTTCGAACACTGAAGCTTTCTTT. Translation: CASSILLGPSNTEAFF.

The chain uses TRBV23-1 and TRBJ2-7; D is ambiguous. TRBV23-1 falls under the ORF class, with uncertain function. The CDR3 sequence is 15 residues long. Trimming took 1 base from V and 2 from J, leaving 12 bases between them. As DNA, the CDR3 is TGCGCCAGCAGTCAATGGGGTGTAAGCGCCTACGAGCAGTACTTC. It specifies CASSQWGVSAYEQYF.

The chain recombines TRBV30 with TRBJ1-5, with D hard to call. Germline loops: CDR1 GTSNPN, CDR2 SVGIG (reference sequence). V gave up 2 bases and J gave up 4 bases, with 9 bases separating them. The CDR3 runs 13 residues. CDR3 DNA: TGTGCCTGGAGTCCAAAAGGGAATCAGCCCCAGCATTTT. It encodes CAWSPKGNQPQHF.

This chain uses TRBV27 with TRBJ2-2, with 7 bases fitting TRBD2. With 2 bases clipped from V and 0 bases from J, the junction kept 12 bases outside the gene matches. Germline V gene lookup returns CDR1 MNHEY and CDR2 SMNVEV (reference sequence). The CDR3 contains 19 residues. CDR3 in amino acids: CASSLNPPGLTSNTGELFF. The CDR3 nucleotides are TGTGCCAGCAGTTTAAACCCCCCGGGACTAACTTCGAACACCGGGGAGCTGTTTTTT.

This clone came up once. The chain carries TRBV7-8 and TRBJ2-3; D is possibly TRBD1 or TRBD2 (5 bases each). Germline V gene sequence: CDR1 SGHVS, CDR2 FQNEAQ. This CDR3 region has 14 residues. Trimming took 3 bases from V and 4 from J, leaving 11 bases between them. This CDR3 is CASSFTGAADTQYF. In DNA, the CDR3 is TGTGCCAGCAGCTTCACCGGGGCGGCAGATACGCAGTATTTT.

The chain joins TRBV29-1 to TRBJ2-1; the match to TRBD2 covers 7 bases. The germline gives CDR1 SQVTM, CDR2 ANQGSEA. This CDR3 spans 14 amino acids. The V gene end was trimmed by 4 bases and the J gene end by 1 base; junction bases not matched to a gene: 4. CDR3 protein: CSVGGGGSYNEQFF. CDR3 sequence (DNA): TGCAGCGTTGGGGGGGGAGGTTCCTACAATGAGCAGTTCTTC.

The V gene is TRBV7-9, the J gene TRBJ1-4; D is unclear. Germline values: CDR1 SEHNR, CDR2 FQNEAQ (reference sequence). V was cut by 6 bases and J by 5 bases, with 10 bases left in between. The CDR3 covers 13 residues. The CDR3 reads CASRRAVNEKLFF. CDR3 DNA sequence: TGTGCCAGCAGAAGGGCCGTAAATGAAAAACTGTTTTTT.

CDR3 nucleotides: TGTGCCAGCAGCTTGGGGACTAGCATGAAGACCCAGTACTTC. Amino acids: CASSLGTSMKTQYF. This sequence joins TRBV5-4 and TRBJ2-5; 8 nucleotides match TRBD2. The ends lost 0 bases at V and 6 bases at J; junction bases unmatched: 4. The CDR3 is 14 amino acids. Germline V gene sequence: CDR1 SGHNT, CDR2 YYREEE (reference sequence). Using reference TRBV5-4 and TRBJ2-5 for the parts outside the CDR3, the full variable domain is ETGVTQSPTHLIKTRGQQVTLRCSSQSGHNTVSWYQQALGQGPQFIFQYYREEENGRGNFPPRFSGLQFPNYSSELNVNALELDDSALYLCASSLGTSMKTQYFGPGTRLLVL.

The rearrangement uses TRBV5-4 and TRBJ1-2; D not certain. The CDR3 is made up of 14 amino acids. Trimming cost V 1 base and J 8 bases, with 15 bases left between them. Looked up from germline, CDR1 is SGHNT and CDR2 is YYREEE (reference sequence). Here the CDR3 reads CASSLWFVGGGYTF. For the CDR3, the DNA is TGTGCCAGCAGCTTGTGGTTTGTAGGAGGGGGCTACACCTTC.

The chain joins TRBV30 to TRBJ2-7; tentative D call: TRBD2 (5 bases). The ends were cut back, 8 bases at V and 7 bases at J, with 15 bases in the middle. Looked up from germline, CDR1 is GTSNPN and CDR2 is SVGIG (reference sequence). This CDR3 is 11 amino acids long. This chain's CDR3 is CAGGSAWEQYF. The CDR3 DNA sequence: TGTGCCGGAGGCAGTGCCTGGGAGCAGTACTTC.

The chain employs TRBV11-2 and TRBJ2-3; TRBD2 is a possible D gene (6 bases). CDR3 length equals 14 residues. CDR1 and CDR2 from the germline V gene are SGHAT and FQNNGV. V was cut by 5 bases and J by 4 bases, with 13 bases left in between. The CDR3 DNA reads as TGTGCCAGCAGCCCCAGACTAGGTTCAGATACGCAGTATTTT. Translation gives CASSPRLGSDTQYF. The full variable domain, its missing parts supplied by reference TRBV11-2 and TRBJ2-3, is EAGVAQSPRYKIIEKRQSVAFWCNPISGHATLYWYQQILGQGPKLLIQFQNNGVVDDSQLPKDRFSAERLKGVDSTLKIQPAKLEDSAVYLCASSPRLGSDTQYFGPGTRLTVL.

The count of this clone is one. The gene calls are TRBV28 and TRBJ1-2; D is uncertain. Looked up from germline, CDR1 is MDHEN and CDR2 is SYDVKM. CDR3 length: 15 residues. With 1 base removed from V and 6 bases from J, the gap between germline ends came to 15 bases. The CDR3 is CASSLSSGLSNGYTF. Written as DNA, the CDR3 is TGTGCCAGCAGTTTATCTAGCGGCCTCTCTAATGGCTACACCTTC.

The chain is built from TRBV28 and TRBJ1-4; D gene uncertain. V shed 6 bases and J shed 0 bases, with 14 bases lying between them. The CDR3 has 16 residues. Looked up from germline, CDR1 is MDHEN and CDR2 is SYDVKM. For the CDR3, the DNA is TGTGCCAGCAGCTTAGGACGGGAAGCAACTAATGAAAAACTGTTTTTT. Its translation: CASSLGREATNEKLFF.